The sequence of this TCR beta chain was determined in a study of PD-1 blockade in classical Hodgkin lymphoma. Whole-study findings and limits: According to reports, newly diagnosed patients had lower baseline TCR diversity than healthy donors, and relapsed/refractory patients had lower baseline TCR diversity still.

A note on this clone: Its antigen is currently unknown.

The method was immunoSEQ multiplex PCR; TCRdb's version includes in-frame clones alone and lacks a portion of them. The data hold 43,000 or so clones, with about 88% observed a single time. Following autologous stem cell transplantation, relapse occurred in every patient, and exposure to brentuximab vedotin varied. Progressive disease, partial response or complete response was each patient's best response. This receptor was taken from a human donor with classical Hodgkin lymphoma. The sample was peripheral blood mononuclear cells (PBMCs), taken at baseline.

The CDR3, as DNA: TGCGCAGACCCGACAGTTTTTAGCAATCAGCCCCAGCATTTT. Amino acids: CADPTVFSNQPQHF. This sequence joins TRBV5-1 and TRBJ1-5; D may be TRBD1 (5 bases). This CDR3 region has 14 residues. The germline gives CDR1 SGHRS, CDR2 YFSETQ.